This record concerns one TCR beta chain sequence. Its cognate antigen is unknown. Healthy Russian Caucasian donors spanned ages about 6 to 95 years. CDR3 length: 17 amino acids. From germline, CDR1 is LGHNA and CDR2 YNFKEQ. Trimming cost V 0 bases and J 3 bases, with 14 bases left between them. Then a second PCR, running about 7 to 11 cycles, was carried out with a sample-barcoded 5' primer and a J-beta primer mix. Via MiXCR, TCRdb re-called the 5' RACE reads, giving one row per CDR3 protein. The data contain about 1,400,000 distinct CDR3 sequences, 59% of them singletons. This sample is drawn from a study of blood T cells in healthy people across ages. General study points: Whereas aged donors had fewer naive CD4+ cells, long-lived donors had more of them and higher diversity. Observed TCR beta diversity per million T cells went down as age went up. This fall followed a roughly linear course with age.

The sample consisted of blood. The sequence derives from a man between 18 and 35 years old in good health. The rearrangement uses TRBV4-2 and TRBJ2-2, with D perhaps TRBD2 (6 bases). The CDR3 loop is CASSQEFGRDDTGELFF. The DNA for the CDR3 is TGTGCCAGCAGCCAAGAATTCGGGCGGGATGACACCGGGGAGCTGTTTTTT.